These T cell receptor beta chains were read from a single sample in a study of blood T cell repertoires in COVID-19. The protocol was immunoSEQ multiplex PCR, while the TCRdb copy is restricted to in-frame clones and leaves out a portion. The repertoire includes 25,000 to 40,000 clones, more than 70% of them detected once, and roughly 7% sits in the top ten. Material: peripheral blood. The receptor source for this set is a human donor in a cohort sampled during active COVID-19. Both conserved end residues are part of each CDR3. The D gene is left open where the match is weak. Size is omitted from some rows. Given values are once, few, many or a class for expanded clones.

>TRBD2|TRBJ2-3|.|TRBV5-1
TGCGCCAGCAGCTCGACTAGCGGGAGCACAGATACGCAGTATTTT
CASSSTSGSTDTQYF
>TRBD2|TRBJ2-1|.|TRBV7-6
TGTGCCAGCAGCTATGGGACTAGGAATGAGCAGTTCTTC
CASSYGTRNEQFF
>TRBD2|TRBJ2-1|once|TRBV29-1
TGCAGCGTTGAGAAAAAGGGGAAGCTAGCGGGGGACGACAATGAGCAGTTCTTC
CSVEKKGKLAGDDNEQFF
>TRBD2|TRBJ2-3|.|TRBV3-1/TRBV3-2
TGTGCCAGCAGCCCTCGACTAGCGGGTGGGCTTGGTTCGGGCACAGATACGCAGTATTTT
CASSPRLAGGLGSGTDTQYF
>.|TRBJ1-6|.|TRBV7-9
TGTGCCAGCAGCCCAGGGGCCTCAAGGGATTCACCCCTCCACTTT
CASSPGASRDSPLHF
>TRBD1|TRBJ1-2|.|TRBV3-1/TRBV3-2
TGTGCCAGCAGCTCCGGGACAGGGGGCGTCAGCTATGGCTACACCTTC
CASSSGTGGVSYGYTF
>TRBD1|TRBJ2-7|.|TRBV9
TGTGCCAGCAGCGTGTCCTCAGGGGGCTACGAGCAGTACTTC
CASSVSSGGYEQYF
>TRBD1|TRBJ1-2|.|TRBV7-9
TGTGCCAGCATCGAGACGACAGGGGGCTACGACTACACCTTC
CASIETTGGYDYTF
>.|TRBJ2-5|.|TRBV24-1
TGTGCCACCAGTGACACCGGGTCTAATGCTGGGACCCAGTACTTC
CATSDTGSNAGTQYF
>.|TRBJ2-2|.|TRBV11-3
TGTGCCAGCAGCTTCGACATCAACACCGGGGAGCTGTTTTTT
CASSFDINTGELFF
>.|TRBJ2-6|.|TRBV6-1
TGTGCCAGCAGTGAAGCAAGGGGACATCAGATCCTGACTTTC
CASSEARGHQILTF
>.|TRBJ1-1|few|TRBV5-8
TGTGCCAGCAGCTTGAATTCTCGAGGCACTGAAGCTTTCTTT
CASSLNSRGTEAFF
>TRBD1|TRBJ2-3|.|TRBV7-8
TGTGCCAGCAGCTTAGGGTACAGGGGTAATGCAGATACGCAGTATTTT
CASSLGYRGNADTQYF
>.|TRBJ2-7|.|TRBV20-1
TGCAGTGCCGCGGGCGAGAGCGAGCAGTACTTC
CSAAGESEQYF
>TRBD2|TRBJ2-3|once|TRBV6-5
TGTGCCACCAAGCGGGGACTAGTTTCAGATACGCAGTATTTT
CATKRGLVSDTQYF
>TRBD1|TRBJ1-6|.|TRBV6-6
TGTGCCAGCAGTCCCCCATTTGCCGGGACAGGTGGATCACCCCTCCACTTT
CASSPPFAGTGGSPLHF
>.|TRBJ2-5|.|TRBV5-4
TGTGCCAGCAGCTTACCAAACTACCAAGAGACCCAGTACTTC
CASSLPNYQETQYF
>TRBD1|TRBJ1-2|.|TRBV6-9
TGTGCCAGCAGTTGGGGGCTCCAGGGGGCTCGGGTTTTAGGTTATGGCTACACCTTC
CASSWGLQGARVLGYGYTF
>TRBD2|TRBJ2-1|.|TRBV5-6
TGTGCCACTCGGGCGGGGGGCAATGAGCAGTTCTTC
CATRAGGNEQFF
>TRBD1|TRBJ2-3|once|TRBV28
TGTGCCAGCAGTACTCGACAGGGGACCACAGATACGCAGTATTTT
CASSTRQGTTDTQYF
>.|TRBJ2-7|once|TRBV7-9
TGTGCCAGCAGCCCTCGGGGAAACTCCTACGAGCAGTACTTC
CASSPRGNSYEQYF
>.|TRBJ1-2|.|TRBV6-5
TGTGCCAGCAGTTATAGCTACACTAACTATGGCTACACCTTC
CASSYSYTNYGYTF
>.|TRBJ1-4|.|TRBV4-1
TGCGCCAGCAGCCAGGGGGCGATGGCAGGCGGACGGAGTGAAAAACTGTTTTTT
CASSQGAMAGGRSEKLFF
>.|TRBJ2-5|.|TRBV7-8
TGTGCCAGCATCGAATCGGGGGGCCCCCATGGAGTGGAGACCCAGTACTTC
CASIESGGPHGVETQYF
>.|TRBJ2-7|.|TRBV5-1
TGCGCCAGCAGCTTGGGGCTAGTTCAAGCTGGCGAGCAGTACTTC
CASSLGLVQAGEQYF
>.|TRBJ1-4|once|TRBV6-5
TGTGCCAGTGGGGGGTTGGGGAATGAAAAACTGTTTTTT
CASGGLGNEKLFF
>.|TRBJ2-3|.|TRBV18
TGTGCCAGCTCACCAGGGGCACATCCCACAGATACGCAGTATTTT
CASSPGAHPTDTQYF
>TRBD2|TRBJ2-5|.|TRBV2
TGTGCCAGCAGTGAGACTAGCGGGAGATCAGAGACCCAGTACTTC
CASSETSGRSETQYF
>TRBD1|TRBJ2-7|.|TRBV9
TGTGCCAGCAGCGAACAACCCGGGACAGGGGCCTACGAGCAGTACTTC
CASSEQPGTGAYEQYF
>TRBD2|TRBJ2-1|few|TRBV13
TGTGCCAGCATCCTAGCGGGGGGGAATGAGCAGTTCTTC
CASILAGGNEQFF
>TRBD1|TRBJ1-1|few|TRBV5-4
TGTGCCAGCAGGAGGGGACAGCCGAACACTGAAGCTTTCTTT
CASRRGQPNTEAFF
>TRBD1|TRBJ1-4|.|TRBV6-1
TGTGCCAGCAGTGAACCGGGGACAGGGAGGGAAAAACTGTTTTTT
CASSEPGTGREKLFF